The 15 T cell receptor beta chains in this list originate from one sample, sequenced in a study of T cell responses to AZD1222 COVID-19 vaccine (dated by TCRdb to the early 2020s). The library relied on the immunoSEQ multiplex PCR assay. TCRdb limited this immuneACCESS table to in-frame rearrangements with V and J called. A share of clones is missing; checked studies link under half to unresolved V genes, and the rest is unexplained. The sample table contains about 150,000 clones; only one count was recorded for approximately 90% of them. 2.5% to 4% of the sample is in the top ten clones. Interpreted using the paper, the time point label stands for: baseline before first vaccination. The source was peripheral blood, collected on day 0 of AZD1222 vaccination. All receptors derive from an adult in good health.

This clone has a single count. This chain uses TRBV5-6 with TRBJ1-4; D is perhaps TRBD1 (5 bases). The ends were cut back, 0 bases at V and 8 bases at J, with 14 bases in the middle. In germline, CDR1 is SGHDT, CDR2 YYEEEE. The CDR3 length is 15 residues. The CDR3 coding sequence is TGTGCCAGCAGCTTGGTGGGCAGGGAGGGAGAAAAACTGTTTTTT. It codes for CASSLVGREGEKLFF. The complete variable domain, with remaining parts taken from reference TRBV5-6 and TRBJ1-4, reads DAGVTQSPTHLIKTRGQQVTLRCSPKSGHDTVSWYQQALGQGPQFIFQYYEEEERQRGNFPDRFSGHQFPNYSSELNVNALLLGDSALYLCASSLVGREGEKLFFGSGTQLSVL.

This clone was seen a handful of times. The J gene is TRBJ2-1, the V gene TRBV7-2, with 9 nucleotides matching TRBD2. Germline CDR1 SGHTA, CDR2 FQGNSA. This CDR3 region has 15 residues. V dropped 5 bases and J dropped 5; count of bases not matched to a gene: 7. The CDR3 DNA reads TGTGCCAGCAGCCTATCGGGACTAGCTAACAATGAGCAGTTCTTC. This translates into CASSLSGLANNEQFF.

The chain has TRBV20-1 and TRBJ2-3; 7 positions agree with TRBD1. There are 14 residues in the CDR3. J gave up 1 base and V 3 bases, and 4 bases lay outside the gene matches. Per germline, CDR1 DFQATT and CDR2 SNEGSKA (reference sequence). The CDR3: CSASEGARTDTQYF. As DNA, the CDR3 is TGCAGTGCTAGTGAGGGGGCGCGCACAGATACGCAGTATTTT.

This sequence joins TRBV11-3 and TRBJ2-1; D might be TRBD2 (5 bases). CDR1 SGHNT and CDR2 YENEEA come from the germline V gene. Trimming left V 2 bases short and J 0 bases short, with 8 bases between. The CDR3 has 15 residues. CDR3 loop: CASSLSGSSYNEQFF. The CDR3 coding sequence is TGTGCCAGCAGCTTAAGTGGGAGCTCCTACAATGAGCAGTTCTTC.

The chain recombines TRBV25-1 with TRBJ2-3; D is possibly TRBD2 (6 bases). The CDR3 has 13 amino acids. Looked up from germline, CDR1 is MGHDK and CDR2 is SYGVNS. The V end was cut by 5 bases, the J end by 1 base, with 7 bases between. CDR3: CASSRLGTDTQYF. DNA of the CDR3: TGTGCCAGCAGTCGACTAGGCACAGATACGCAGTATTTT.

The chain employs TRBV10-3 and TRBJ1-5, with 7 bases that match TRBD1. The CDR3 consists of 14 residues. Germline assignment: CDR1 ENHRY and CDR2 SYGVKD. The V gene end was trimmed by 9 bases and the J gene end by 2 bases; junction bases not matched to a gene: 7. CDR3 DNA sequence: TGTGCCATTGGACAGGATCGTGGCAATCAGCCCCAGCATTTT. This gives the protein CAIGQDRGNQPQHF.

The V and J genes are TRBV2 and TRBJ2-3; D gene ambiguous. The CDR3 loop spans 13 amino acids. The V gene's germline CDR1 is SNHLY and CDR2 FYNNEI. The V end lost 7 bases, the J end lost 1 base, and 9 bases lay between the germline ends. The CDR3 region is CASTGRRTDTQYF. CDR3 DNA: TGTGCCAGCACTGGCAGACGCACAGATACGCAGTATTTT.

The chain couples TRBV9 to TRBJ2-7; 11 bases line up with TRBD1. The length of the CDR3 is 15 residues. Germline V CDR1 and CDR2: SGDLS, YYNGEE. J lost 5 bases, V lost 4 bases, and 8 bases had no gene match. The CDR3 spells CASSFRTGGRDEQYF. CDR3 nucleotide sequence: TGTGCCAGCAGCTTCCGGACAGGGGGCCGGGACGAGCAGTACTTC.

The rearrangement joins TRBV11-1 to TRBJ2-7; the D gene could be TRBD1 or TRBD2 (6 bases each). From germline, CDR1 is SGHAT and CDR2 FQDESV (reference sequence). V lost 5 bases to trimming and J lost 0 bases, with 17 bases between them. This CDR3 spans 16 amino acids. CDR3 DNA: TGTGCCAGCAGCCAACGAGGGGGGCTACTCTCCTACGAGCAGTACTTC. Residues: CASSQRGGLLSYEQYF.

This clone is a singleton in its sample. The V gene is TRBV10-3, the J gene TRBJ1-4; D not certain. The CDR3 is 13 amino acids. V lost 0 bases to trimming and J lost 7 bases, with 6 bases between them. The germline V gene encodes CDR1 ENHRY and CDR2 SYGVKD. CDR3 nucleotide sequence: TGTGCCATCAGTGAGTCGATGAGTGAAAAACTGTTTTTT. This encodes CAISESMSEKLFF.

This rearrangement joins TRBV6-5 to TRBJ1-5; D is ambiguous. V was trimmed by 7 bases and J by 2 bases, leaving 9 bases between them. Germline CDR1 reads MNHEY; CDR2 reads SVGAGI. There are 13 residues in the CDR3. The CDR3 reads CASTWEGNQPQHF. CDR3 nucleotide sequence: TGTGCCAGCACTTGGGAGGGCAATCAGCCCCAGCATTTT.

This clone has more than one count but fewer than ten. The V and J genes are TRBV12-5 and TRBJ1-1; TRBD1 aligns across 11 bases. V trimming: 1 base; J trimming: 7 bases; junction bases outside the gene matches: 8. The CDR3 length is 16 residues. Germline V CDR1 and CDR2: LGHNT, FRNRAP. CDR3 coding DNA: TGTGCTAGTGGTTTGGACCTAGGACAGGGGGCTGGTGAAGCTTTCTTT. It yields the protein CASGLDLGQGAGEAFF. Together with reference TRBV12-5 and TRBJ1-1, the CDR3 gives the full variable domain: DARVTQTPRHKVTEMGQEVTMRCQPILGHNTVFWYRQTMMQGLELLAYFRNRAPLDDSGMPKDRFSAEMPDATLATLKIQPSEPRDSAVYFCASGLDLGQGAGEAFFGQGTRLTVV.

J is TRBJ2-5 and V is TRBV25-1; 7 nucleotides agree with TRBD1. The CDR3 has 12 residues. Germline V gives CDR1 MGHDK, CDR2 SYGVNS. V lost 7 bases and J lost 5; bases outside the gene matches: 4. The CDR3 DNA is TGTGCCAGCACACAGGGGCTTGAGACCCAGTACTTC. This encodes CASTQGLETQYF.

This clone was detected once. The genes are TRBV4-3 and TRBJ1-2, with a possible D match to TRBD1 (5 bases). V was clipped by 0 bases and J by 4 bases, with 9 bases between them. Germline CDR1 LGHNA, CDR2 YSLEER. The CDR3 extends over 14 amino acids. The CDR3 sequence is CASSQETVTYGYTF. The CDR3, as DNA: TGCGCCAGCAGCCAAGAGACAGTCACCTATGGCTACACCTTC.

The gene calls are TRBV6-5 and TRBJ1-1; unclear D gene. Germline V CDR1 and CDR2: MNHEY, SVGAGI. The V end was cut by 9 bases, the J end by 8 bases, with 22 bases between. The CDR3 extends over 14 amino acids. DNA for the CDR3: TGTGCCAGTCGAATAACGACACTAGTTGGGGAAGCTTTCTTT. Translating it yields CASRITTLVGEAFF.